These T cell receptor beta chains were read from a single sample in a study of graft-versus-host responses after intestinal transplantation. What these receptors recognize is not known. Data came from immunoSEQ multiplex PCR; TCRdb stores just in-frame clones and leaves some out. The sample includes about 120,000 clones, 90% of them seen just once. The sample here was unstimulated CD4+ T cells sorted from spleen or lymph node cells, taken before intestinal transplant. The receptors here all came from a human donor who received an intestinal transplant. The CDR3 runs from the conserved cysteine through the conserved F or W. The D gene is left open where the match is weak. A row's size may be missing; if present it is once, few, many or a size class.

D gene: TRBD1
CDR3 length: 15
V gene: TRBV9
clone size: .
J gene: TRBJ2-7
CDR3 DNA: TGTGCCAGCAGCGTAGCGGGACAGGGACACTACGAGCAGTACTTC
CDR3 protein: CASSVAGQGHYEQYF

D gene: .
CDR3 length: 14
V gene: TRBV18
clone size: once
J gene: TRBJ1-1
CDR3 DNA: TGTGCCAGCTCACCAAACAGGGTAGAGACTGAAGCTTTCTTT
CDR3 protein: CASSPNRVETEAFF

D gene: .
CDR3 length: 13
V gene: TRBV25-1
clone size: .
J gene: TRBJ1-1
CDR3 DNA: TGTGCCAGCAGTGTTACAGGCGCCACTGAAGCTTTCTTT
CDR3 protein: CASSVTGATEAFF

D gene: .
CDR3 length: 15
V gene: TRBV14
clone size: once
J gene: TRBJ2-2
CDR3 DNA: TGTGCCAGCAGCCTTTGGACTCCTAACACCGGGGAGCTGTTTTTT
CDR3 protein: CASSLWTPNTGELFF

D gene: TRBD1
CDR3 length: 14
V gene: TRBV5-1
clone size: .
J gene: TRBJ2-5
CDR3 DNA: TGCGCCAGCAGCAAACGGACAGGGGGAGAGACCCAGTACTTC
CDR3 protein: CASSKRTGGETQYF

D gene: .
CDR3 length: 14
V gene: TRBV27
clone size: .
J gene: TRBJ2-7
CDR3 DNA: TGTGCCAGCAGTTTTCTAGGGGAAGCCTACGAGCAGTACTTC
CDR3 protein: CASSFLGEAYEQYF

D gene: .
CDR3 length: 16
V gene: TRBV5-1
clone size: .
J gene: TRBJ2-7
CDR3 DNA: TGCGCCAGCAGCCATGGTGGGGGGGCCCCTGCCTACGAGCAGTACTTC
CDR3 protein: CASSHGGGAPAYEQYF

D gene: .
CDR3 length: 16
V gene: TRBV14
clone size: .
J gene: TRBJ1-3
CDR3 DNA: TGTGCCAGCAGCCAAGTTACAGGATACTCTGGAAACACCATATATTTT
CDR3 protein: CASSQVTGYSGNTIYF

D gene: TRBD2
CDR3 length: 18
V gene: TRBV5-1
clone size: .
J gene: TRBJ2-4
CDR3 DNA: TGCGCCAGCAGCTTGGGCCCCCCAGCGGGGCTAGCCAAAAACATTCAGTACTTC
CDR3 protein: CASSLGPPAGLAKNIQYF

D gene: .
CDR3 length: 15
V gene: TRBV12-5
clone size: .
J gene: TRBJ2-7
CDR3 DNA: TGTGCTAGTGGTTTGGAAACTCAGGGGAACTACGAGCAGTACTTC
CDR3 protein: CASGLETQGNYEQYF

D gene: .
CDR3 length: 18
V gene: TRBV19
clone size: .
J gene: TRBJ1-1
CDR3 DNA: TGTGCCAGTAGTACAATCCGCCCCGGTGGAACAGTGGACACTGAAGCTTTCTTT
CDR3 protein: CASSTIRPGGTVDTEAFF

D gene: .
CDR3 length: 11
V gene: TRBV6-6
clone size: few
J gene: TRBJ1-1
CDR3 DNA: TGTGCCAGCAGTTACGACCCGTGGGGCTTCTTT
CDR3 protein: CASSYDPWGFF

D gene: .
CDR3 length: 13
V gene: TRBV28
clone size: .
J gene: TRBJ2-4
CDR3 DNA: TGTGCCAGCAGTCCGAGGCAGCCTAACATTCAGTACTTC
CDR3 protein: CASSPRQPNIQYF

D gene: TRBD1
CDR3 length: 16
V gene: TRBV19
clone size: .
J gene: TRBJ2-7
CDR3 DNA: TGTGCCAGTACTCGTGGTTGGGGGACAGGGGCCTACGAGCAGTACTTC
CDR3 protein: CASTRGWGTGAYEQYF

D gene: .
CDR3 length: 14
V gene: TRBV7-2
clone size: .
J gene: TRBJ1-2
CDR3 DNA: TGTGCCAGCAGCTTAACCAGGTCTTCAGATGGCTACACCTTC
CDR3 protein: CASSLTRSSDGYTF

D gene: .
CDR3 length: 15
V gene: TRBV6-5
clone size: .
J gene: TRBJ2-7
CDR3 DNA: TGTGCCAGCAGTTTAATAGCGACAGGACCCTACGAGCAGTACTTC
CDR3 protein: CASSLIATGPYEQYF

D gene: TRBD1
CDR3 length: 13
V gene: TRBV19
clone size: .
J gene: TRBJ1-1
CDR3 DNA: TGTGCCAGTAGTAAAGACAGGGGCACTGAAGCTTTCTTT
CDR3 protein: CASSKDRGTEAFF

D gene: .
CDR3 length: 11
V gene: TRBV29-1
clone size: .
J gene: TRBJ2-5
CDR3 DNA: TGCAGCGTTGAGGGCACCGGGACCCAGTACTTC
CDR3 protein: CSVEGTGTQYF

D gene: .
CDR3 length: 16
V gene: TRBV12-5
clone size: .
J gene: TRBJ1-1
CDR3 DNA: TGTGCTAGTGGCGCCCCCGGTGGGGGACAAACGTTTGAAGCTTTCTTT
CDR3 protein: CASGAPGGGQTFEAFF

D gene: .
CDR3 length: 15
V gene: TRBV2
clone size: once
J gene: TRBJ1-3
CDR3 DNA: TGTGCCAGCAAGGCGGGACCTAACGTCGGAAACACCATATATTTT
CDR3 protein: CASKAGPNVGNTIYF

D gene: TRBD2
CDR3 length: 16
V gene: TRBV9
clone size: .
J gene: TRBJ2-3
CDR3 DNA: TGTGCCAGCAGCGTAGGGAGGACTAGCGGCACAGATACGCAGTATTTT
CDR3 protein: CASSVGRTSGTDTQYF

D gene: TRBD1
CDR3 length: 15
V gene: TRBV5-5
clone size: .
J gene: TRBJ2-1
CDR3 DNA: TGTGCCAGCAGCTTGGAGGGGGCTAGGTTCAATGAGCAGTTCTTC
CDR3 protein: CASSLEGARFNEQFF

D gene: .
CDR3 length: 15
V gene: TRBV2
clone size: .
J gene: TRBJ2-3
CDR3 DNA: TGTGCCAGCAGTGTCCTAGGCCTCAGCACAGATACGCAGTATTTT
CDR3 protein: CASSVLGLSTDTQYF

D gene: TRBD2
CDR3 length: 14
V gene: TRBV19
clone size: .
J gene: TRBJ2-1
CDR3 DNA: TGTGCCAGTAGTATGTCGAGCGGGAACAATGAGCAGTTCTTC
CDR3 protein: CASSMSSGNNEQFF

D gene: .
CDR3 length: 15
V gene: TRBV18
clone size: .
J gene: TRBJ1-2
CDR3 DNA: TGTGCCAGCTCACCACTCGGACAGTCATTTTATGGCTACACCTTC
CDR3 protein: CASSPLGQSFYGYTF

D gene: TRBD2
CDR3 length: 14
V gene: TRBV5-4
clone size: .
J gene: TRBJ2-7
CDR3 DNA: TGTGCCAGCAGCCGGGACTACAGCTCCTACGAGCAGTACTTC
CDR3 protein: CASSRDYSSYEQYF

D gene: TRBD1
CDR3 length: 15
V gene: TRBV27
clone size: .
J gene: TRBJ2-1
CDR3 DNA: TGTGCCAGCAGTTTGGGACAGGGCGTCGAGGGGCAGCAGTTCTTC
CDR3 protein: CASSLGQGVEGQQFF

D gene: .
CDR3 length: 13
V gene: TRBV2
clone size: few
J gene: TRBJ1-1
CDR3 DNA: TGTGCCAGCCAGCAGGGGCTGAACACTGAAGCTTTCTTT
CDR3 protein: CASQQGLNTEAFF

D gene: .
CDR3 length: 15
V gene: TRBV5-1
clone size: .
J gene: TRBJ1-1
CDR3 DNA: TGCGCCAGCAGCCGGTCGACAGGAGCGAACACTGAAGCTTTCTTT
CDR3 protein: CASSRSTGANTEAFF

D gene: TRBD1
CDR3 length: 13
V gene: TRBV27
clone size: .
J gene: TRBJ1-2
CDR3 DNA: TGTGCCAGCAGCTACAGGGGATACTATGGCTACACCTTC
CDR3 protein: CASSYRGYYGYTF

D gene: .
CDR3 length: 12
V gene: TRBV19
clone size: .
J gene: TRBJ1-1
CDR3 DNA: TGTGCCAGTAGTCCTCGGGGAGCTGAAGCTTTCTTT
CDR3 protein: CASSPRGAEAFF

D gene: .
CDR3 length: 15
V gene: TRBV7-7
clone size: .
J gene: TRBJ2-1
CDR3 DNA: TGTGCCAGCAGCTTGGGAACAGGAACCTACAATGAGCAGTTCTTC
CDR3 protein: CASSLGTGTYNEQFF

D gene: .
CDR3 length: 14
V gene: TRBV21-1
clone size: .
J gene: TRBJ2-7
CDR3 DNA: TGTGCCAGCAGCCCGGGACAGGGCACCTACGAGCAGTACTTC
CDR3 protein: CASSPGQGTYEQYF

D gene: TRBD2
CDR3 length: 15
V gene: TRBV7-2
clone size: .
J gene: TRBJ2-1
CDR3 DNA: TGTGTCAGCAGCTTAGCGGGGAGCTCCTACAATGAGCAGTTCTTC
CDR3 protein: CVSSLAGSSYNEQFF

D gene: .
CDR3 length: 14
V gene: TRBV5-4
clone size: .
J gene: TRBJ2-1
CDR3 DNA: TGTGCCAGCAGCTTGGGGCAATCCTACAATGAGCAGTTCTTC
CDR3 protein: CASSLGQSYNEQFF

D gene: TRBD1
CDR3 length: 13
V gene: TRBV6-5
clone size: .
J gene: TRBJ1-2
CDR3 DNA: TGTGCCAGCAGTTACTCGACAGGGAGCGGCTACACCTTC
CDR3 protein: CASSYSTGSGYTF

D gene: .
CDR3 length: 15
V gene: TRBV21-1
clone size: few
J gene: TRBJ1-6
CDR3 DNA: TGTGCCAGCGGTCTTCCCGACAGGTTCAGGTCACCCCTCCACTTT
CDR3 protein: CASGLPDRFRSPLHF

D gene: TRBD1
CDR3 length: 15
V gene: TRBV2
clone size: once
J gene: TRBJ2-7
CDR3 DNA: TGTGCCACCGATGCTACAGGGGAGACCTTTTGGGAGCAGTACTTC
CDR3 protein: CATDATGETFWEQYF

D gene: TRBD1
CDR3 length: 15
V gene: TRBV19
clone size: once
J gene: TRBJ1-1
CDR3 DNA: TGTGCCAGTAGTCCAGACAGGGGGCGGAACACTGAAGCTTTCTTT
CDR3 protein: CASSPDRGRNTEAFF

D gene: TRBD1
CDR3 length: 12
V gene: TRBV5-1
clone size: .
J gene: TRBJ2-7
CDR3 DNA: TGCGCCAGCAGCCGGGACAGCTACGAGCAGTACTTC
CDR3 protein: CASSRDSYEQYF

D gene: .
CDR3 length: 11
V gene: TRBV20-1
clone size: .
J gene: TRBJ2-7
CDR3 DNA: TGCAGTGCAACGCAGGGATACGAGCAGTACTTC
CDR3 protein: CSATQGYEQYF

D gene: .
CDR3 length: 14
V gene: TRBV19
clone size: .
J gene: TRBJ1-1
CDR3 DNA: TGTGCCAGTAAGACCATGCGCGGGGGTGCCGAAGCTTTCTTT
CDR3 protein: CASKTMRGGAEAFF

D gene: .
CDR3 length: 18
V gene: TRBV2
clone size: .
J gene: TRBJ2-2
CDR3 DNA: TGTGCCAGCAGTGAATCCTTTGCGGACACCGCGAACACCGGGGAGCTGTTTTTT
CDR3 protein: CASSESFADTANTGELFF

D gene: .
CDR3 length: 13
V gene: TRBV28
clone size: .
J gene: TRBJ2-2
CDR3 DNA: TGTGCCAGCAGCAGGGGGGACACCGGGGAGCTGTTTTTT
CDR3 protein: CASSRGDTGELFF

D gene: .
CDR3 length: 13
V gene: TRBV2
clone size: .
J gene: TRBJ1-1
CDR3 DNA: TGTGCCAGCGGGTCAAGGGGAAACACTGAAGCTTTCTTT
CDR3 protein: CASGSRGNTEAFF